The 10 T cell receptor beta chains below all came from one sample that was sequenced in a study of blood T cell repertoires in COVID-19. TCRdb's table, derived via immunoSEQ multiplex PCR, lists solely in-frame clones and lacks some. Among approximately 300,000 clones listed, approximately 90% were seen once. The sample comprised peripheral blood. These receptors originate from a middle-aged man with acute or convalescent COVID-19.

The CDR3, as DNA: TGTGCTAGTGGTTTAGCACAGGGGCATGGCTACACCTTC. It encodes CASGLAQGHGYTF. The J gene is TRBJ1-2, the V gene TRBV12-5; 7 positions match TRBD1. V gave up 3 bases and J gave up 6 bases; unmatched junction bases: 4. The CDR3 is made up of 13 amino acids. CDR1 LGHNT and CDR2 FRNRAP come from the germline V gene.

This chain links TRBV14 with TRBJ1-1; D may be TRBD1 (5 bases). CDR1 is SGHDN and CDR2 is FVKESK in the germline V gene. This CDR3 is built from 16 residues. Trimming took 4 bases from V and 6 from J, leaving 21 bases between them. The CDR3 loop reads CASSPSDSPVWAEAFF. The CDR3 DNA follows: TGTGCCAGCAGCCCTTCTGACAGCCCAGTTTGGGCTGAAGCTTTCTTT.

The rearrangement joins TRBV25-1 to TRBJ2-6; the D gene is possibly TRBD1 (6 bases). Germline CDR1 MGHDK, CDR2 SYGVNS. Trimming cost V 6 bases and J 4 bases, with 13 bases left between them. CDR3 size: 15 residues. The CDR3 is CASSRGGPGANVLTF. CDR3 in DNA: TGTGCCAGCAGCAGAGGGGGTCCCGGGGCCAACGTCCTGACTTTC. Looking up the rest from reference TRBV25-1 and TRBJ2-6 gives the full variable domain: EADIYQTPRYLVIGTGKKITLECSQTMGHDKMYWYQQDPGMELHLIHYSYGVNSTEKGDLSSESTVSRIRTEHFPLTLESARPSHTSQYLCASSRGGPGANVLTFGAGSRLTVL.

The CDR3: CASSSGGAQYF. DNA of the CDR3: TGTGCCAGCAGCTCAGGAGGGGCCCAGTACTTC. The chain links TRBV7-3 to TRBJ2-5, with D possibly TRBD2 on 6 matching bases. From germline, CDR1 is SGHTA and CDR2 FQGTGA. The CDR3 is made up of 11 amino acids. V was clipped by 4 bases and J by 9 bases, with 9 bases between them.

This clone occurred once. This chain links TRBV2 with TRBJ1-5, with 10 nucleotides matching TRBD1. V lost 0 bases to trimming and J lost 7 bases; unmatched junction nucleotides: 3. Germline V CDR1 and CDR2: SNHLY, FYNNEI. This CDR3 comprises 15 residues. CDR3 sequence (DNA): TGTGCCAGCAGTGAAGCGGGGACAGGGGACCAGCCCCAGCATTTT. Protein product: CASSEAGTGDQPQHF.

This chain uses TRBV30 with TRBJ2-7; D gene uncertain. This CDR3 is 11 amino acids long. Trimming took 3 bases from V and 9 from J, leaving 12 bases between them. Germline CDR1 GTSNPN, CDR2 SVGIG (reference sequence). The CDR3 nucleotides are TGTGCCTGGAGCGCAGCTGGCGGGCAGTACTTC. Protein product: CAWSAAGGQYF.

The chain recombines TRBV19 with TRBJ1-1, with TRBD1 as a possible D gene (6 bases). This CDR3 region has 16 residues. Trimming removed 1 base at V and 2 bases at J, with 14 bases between. The germline CDR1 and CDR2 sequences are LNHDA and SQIVND (reference sequence). The CDR3 nucleotides are TGTGCCAGTAGTATAGTGGGGGCAGGGGCCAACACTGAAGCTTTCTTT. Protein product: CASSIVGAGANTEAFF.

The rearrangement joins TRBV6-5 to TRBJ1-4, with D uncertain. Germline V lookup: CDR1 MNHEY, CDR2 SVGAGI. The V and J ends lost 3 bases and 3 bases respectively, with 8 bases between them. There are 14 residues in the CDR3. CDR3: CASSYSRANEKLFF. The DNA for the CDR3 is TGTGCCAGCAGTTATAGCCGGGCTAATGAAAAACTGTTTTTT.

The V and J genes are TRBV7-6 and TRBJ2-3; TRBD2 agrees at 12 bases. Germline CDR1 and CDR2: SGHVS and FNYEAQ. V was pared by 6 bases and J by 3 bases, with 16 bases of the junction left unmatched. This CDR3 has 19 residues. This CDR3 reads CASSRTSGIPIGGTDTQYF. As DNA, the CDR3 is TGTGCCAGCAGTCGGACTAGCGGGATTCCAATTGGTGGTACAGATACGCAGTATTTT.

The chain couples TRBV11-2 to TRBJ1-5; TRBD1 agrees at 9 bases. The V segment lost 5 bases and the J segment 6 bases; nucleotides outside the gene matches: 11. The CDR3 is 16 amino acids. CDR1 is SGHAT and CDR2 is FQNNGV in the germline V gene. The CDR3 loop reads CASSPGTGGRGQPQHF. Written as DNA, the CDR3 is TGTGCCAGCAGCCCAGGTACAGGGGGCCGAGGTCAGCCCCAGCATTTT.